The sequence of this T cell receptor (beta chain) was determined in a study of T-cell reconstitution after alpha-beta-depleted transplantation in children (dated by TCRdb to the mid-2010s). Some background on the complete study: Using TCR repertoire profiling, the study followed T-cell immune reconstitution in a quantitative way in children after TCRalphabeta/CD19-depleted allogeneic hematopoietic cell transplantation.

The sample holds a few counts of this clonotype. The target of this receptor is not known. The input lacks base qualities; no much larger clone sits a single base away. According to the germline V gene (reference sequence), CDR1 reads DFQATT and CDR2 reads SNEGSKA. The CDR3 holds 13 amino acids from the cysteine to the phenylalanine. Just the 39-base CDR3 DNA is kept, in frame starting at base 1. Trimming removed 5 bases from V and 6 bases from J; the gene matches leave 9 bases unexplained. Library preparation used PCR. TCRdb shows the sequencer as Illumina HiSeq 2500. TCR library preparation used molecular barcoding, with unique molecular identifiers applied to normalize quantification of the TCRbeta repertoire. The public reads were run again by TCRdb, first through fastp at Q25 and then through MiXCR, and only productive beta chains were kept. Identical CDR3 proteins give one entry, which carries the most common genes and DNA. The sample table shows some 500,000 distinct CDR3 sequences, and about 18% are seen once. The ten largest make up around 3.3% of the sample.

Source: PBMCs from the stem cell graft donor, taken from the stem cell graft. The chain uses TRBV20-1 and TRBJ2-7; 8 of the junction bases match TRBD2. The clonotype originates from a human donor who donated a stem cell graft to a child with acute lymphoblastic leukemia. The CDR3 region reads CSASQLAVREQYF. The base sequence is TGCAGTGCTTCACAACTAGCGGTCCGCGAGCAGTACTTC.